Listed below are T cell receptor beta chains from one sample, sequenced in a study of blood T cell repertoires in COVID-19. The protocol was immunoSEQ multiplex PCR, while the TCRdb copy is restricted to in-frame clones and leaves out a portion. Among around 430,000 clones listed, around 87% were seen once. Sequencing was carried out using PBMCs or T cells enriched from blood (not recorded which). The receptors were sampled from a woman aged 50 to 60 who had recovered from COVID-19. CDR3s include the opening cysteine and the closing phenylalanine or tryptophan. Each record gives: J gene, clone size, D gene, V gene, CDR3 DNA, CDR3 protein. D genes are given only for firm matches. Some rows mark clone size as missing; the rest say once, few, many or name a class of expanded clone.

TRBJ1-1,NA,NA,TRBV10-3,TGTGCCATCAGCCGGGACACCAACACTGAAGCTTTCTTT,CAISRDTNTEAFF
TRBJ1-5,few,NA,TRBV10-3,TGTGCCATCAGTGAGTCGGAACAGGGTTTCGCGGGAGCAAGGCAGCCCCAGCATTTT,CAISESEQGFAGARQPQHF
TRBJ2-2,NA,NA,TRBV3-1/TRBV3-2,TGTGCCAGCAGCCAAGACAGTTCGAACACCGGGGAGCTGTTTTTT,CASSQDSSNTGELFF
TRBJ2-7,NA,NA,TRBV5-4,TGTGCCAGCAGCCCGGATCCAGGTCGAGAGCAGTACTTC,CASSPDPGREQYF
TRBJ2-1,once,TRBD1,TRBV29-1,TGCAGCGACCGACAGGGGGAAGTTATGAATGAGCAGTTCTTC,CSDRQGEVMNEQFF
TRBJ2-3,NA,TRBD2,TRBV5-6,TGTGCCAGCAAACGGCGCGGGGGTATCACAGATACGCAGTATTTT,CASKRRGGITDTQYF
TRBJ2-1,NA,TRBD1,TRBV4-1,TGCGCCAGCAGCCAAGGGACTGGACAGGGTGAAAATGAGCAGTTCTTC,CASSQGTGQGENEQFF
TRBJ1-6,once,NA,TRBV6-6,TGTGCCAGCAGCCCCCTAGGGAGAACAAATTCACCCCTCCACTTT,CASSPLGRTNSPLHF
TRBJ1-5,NA,NA,TRBV6-2/TRBV6-3,TGTGCCAGCACCCCACATAGGGACATCCGAGGGCAGCCCCAGCATTTT,CASTPHRDIRGQPQHF
TRBJ1-2,NA,NA,TRBV15,TGTGCCACCAGCCGACGGAAGGAGAACTATGGCTACACCTTC,CATSRRKENYGYTF
TRBJ2-1,NA,TRBD2,TRBV11-2,TGTGCCAGCAGCCCAAACCTAGCGGGGGGGGCTAATGAGCAGTTCTTC,CASSPNLAGGANEQFF
TRBJ2-7,many,NA,TRBV6-5,TGTGCCAGCAGGGAGAGACGGGGCTCCTACGAGCAGTACTTC,CASRERRGSYEQYF
TRBJ2-5,NA,NA,TRBV27,TGTGCCAGCAGTTTCCGGGGCCAAGAGACCCAGTACTTC,CASSFRGQETQYF
TRBJ2-6,NA,TRBD1,TRBV29-1,TGCGGCGTTGGGGGACAGGGCGGAACTGGGGCCAACGTCCTGACTTTC,CGVGGQGGTGANVLTF
TRBJ1-6,NA,NA,TRBV4-1,TGCGCCAGCAGCCAAGTTGTGGGGAGCTCCTATAATTCACCCCTCCACTTT,CASSQVVGSSYNSPLHF
TRBJ2-5,NA,TRBD2,TRBV5-1,TGCGCCAGCAGCACAGGATGGACTAGCGGGGCAAGCGAGACCCAGTACTTC,CASSTGWTSGASETQYF
TRBJ1-6,NA,NA,TRBV6-5,TGTGCCAGCAGTTCAGAAGGGGTCTCAAATTCACCCCTCCACTTT,CASSSEGVSNSPLHF
TRBJ2-7,NA,TRBD2,TRBV4-3,TGCGCCAGCAGCCAGTTGACTAGCTCCTTCTACGAGCAGTACTTC,CASSQLTSSFYEQYF
TRBJ1-2,NA,NA,TRBV19,TGTGCCAGTACCGTCTCACCTTTTTCGGTCAGGGGAGTCGGTTTTCGCTATGGCTACACCTTC,CASTVSPFSVRGVGFRYGYTF
TRBJ2-3,NA,NA,TRBV6-5,TGTGCCAGCAGTTCGGACAGAGCATATACGCAGTATTTT,CASSSDRAYTQYF
TRBJ1-2,NA,TRBD1,TRBV3-1/TRBV3-2,TGTGCCAGTGGGGACAGGGCGTGCGGCTACACCTTC,CASGDRACGYTF
TRBJ2-1,NA,TRBD1,TRBV10-3,TGTGCCATCAGTGAGCCCCGGGACAGGGGCTACAATGAGCAGTTCTTC,CAISEPRDRGYNEQFF
TRBJ2-5,NA,NA,TRBV11-3,TGTGCCAGCAGCCCCGCGGGTATCGAGACCCAGTACTTC,CASSPAGIETQYF
TRBJ2-5,NA,NA,TRBV7-8,TGTGCCAGCAGCTCCTGGCGTAGCAACGAGACCCAGTACTTC,CASSSWRSNETQYF
TRBJ2-7,NA,NA,TRBV7-7,TGTGCTAGCAGCTTCCCCGAGGGGGTCGCCTACGAGCAGTACTTC,CASSFPEGVAYEQYF
TRBJ2-2,once,TRBD2,TRBV7-2,TGTGCCAGCAGCCCTCGGGCGGGGGGGCCCACCGGGGAGCTGTTTTTT,CASSPRAGGPTGELFF
TRBJ1-5,NA,NA,TRBV3-1/TRBV3-2,TGTGCCAGCAGCCAGGCCGGGATGGGTCAGCCCCAGCATTTT,CASSQAGMGQPQHF
TRBJ1-5,NA,TRBD1,TRBV6-1,TGTGCCAGCAGTGTTGGGACAGGGGGAACCAATCAGCCCCAGCATTTT,CASSVGTGGTNQPQHF
TRBJ2-7,NA,NA,TRBV21-1,TGTGCCAGCAGCAAACTCGATGGGACAGGGCAATACGAGCAGTACTTC,CASSKLDGTGQYEQYF
TRBJ1-1,NA,NA,TRBV6-5,TGTGCCAGCAGTTATCGGGGTTACACTGAAGCTTTCTTT,CASSYRGYTEAFF
TRBJ1-4,NA,NA,TRBV7-9,TGTGCCAGCAGCTCTCCCGCGGGGATGAATGAAAAACTGTTTTTT,CASSSPAGMNEKLFF
TRBJ1-1,NA,TRBD1,TRBV25-1,TGTGCCAGCAGTGGGGGGACAGGATTTGGTACGAAGGCTTTCTTT,CASSGGTGFGTKAFF
TRBJ1-6,NA,NA,TRBV4-2,TGTGCCAGCAGCCAAGTGGGTCAGGGAGGTTCACCCCTCCACTTT,CASSQVGQGGSPLHF
TRBJ2-2,NA,TRBD2,TRBV12-5,TGTGCTAGTGGTCCCACCGGGACTAGCGTTTACTCGAACACCGGGGAGCTGTTTTTT,CASGPTGTSVYSNTGELFF
TRBJ1-2,NA,TRBD1,TRBV30,TGTGCCTGGAGTGTGGGTGGACAGGGGATTGGCTACACCTTC,CAWSVGGQGIGYTF
TRBJ2-5,once,NA,TRBV5-1,TGCGCCAGCAGCTCCCTCGGGGGAGCGCAAGAGACCCAGTACTTC,CASSSLGGAQETQYF
TRBJ2-5,NA,TRBD2,TRBV5-1,TGCGCCAGCAGCCCGCTAGCGGGGGTTGGTAAAGAGACCCAGTACTTC,CASSPLAGVGKETQYF
TRBJ2-5,once,TRBD2,TRBV7-2,TGTGCCAGTAGCATTAGCGGGTTAAACCAAGAGACCCAGTACTTC,CASSISGLNQETQYF
TRBJ1-3,NA,NA,TRBV28,TGTGCCACCAAGAGTCCTGGAAACACCATATATTTT,CATKSPGNTIYF
TRBJ2-3,NA,TRBD2,TRBV30,TGTGCCTCGGGCCTAGCGGGGGGGGATACGCAGTATTTT,CASGLAGGDTQYF
TRBJ1-2,NA,TRBD1,TRBV5-1,TGCGCCAGCAGCGGGGGACAGGGCGGCTATGGCTACACCTTC,CASSGGQGGYGYTF
TRBJ2-7,NA,TRBD1,TRBV29-1,TGCAGCGTTGAAGGGACAGGGGGGTCCTACGAGCAGTACTTC,CSVEGTGGSYEQYF
TRBJ1-2,NA,NA,TRBV3-1/TRBV3-2,TGTGCCAGCAGCCAAGTTCGGAGTAACTATGGCTACACCTTC,CASSQVRSNYGYTF
TRBJ1-1,NA,NA,TRBV11-2,TGTGCCAGCAGCTCCAGGGGAAGAAGCACTGAAGCTTTCTTT,CASSSRGRSTEAFF
TRBJ1-2,NA,TRBD1,TRBV19,TGTGCCAGTAACAGACAGGGGGCGAGTAAGGGCTACACCTTC,CASNRQGASKGYTF
TRBJ2-7,NA,NA,TRBV10-3,TGTGCCGCGGGACCGGACCTAGCCTACGAGCAGTACTTC,CAAGPDLAYEQYF
TRBJ2-5,NA,TRBD2,TRBV29-1,TGCAGCGTTGAGGGACTAGCGGTACAAGAGACCCAGTACTTC,CSVEGLAVQETQYF
TRBJ1-2,NA,NA,TRBV4-2,TGTGCCAGCAGCCATCGAACGGAGCGACAGGCATTGGGTGGCTACACCTTC,CASSHRTERQALGGYTF
TRBJ2-5,NA,NA,TRBV24-1,TGTGCCACCAGTGCCCCGACAGGCCCGCTGGAGACCCAGTACTTC,CATSAPTGPLETQYF
TRBJ1-3,NA,NA,TRBV19,TGTGCCAGTAGGGGCGGAAACACCATATATTTT,CASRGGNTIYF
TRBJ1-2,NA,NA,TRBV6-5,TGTGCCAGCAGTTACTCATTGTACGGAGCTAACTATGGCTACACCTTC,CASSYSLYGANYGYTF
TRBJ1-1,NA,TRBD1,TRBV27,TGTGCCAGCAGGGGATCGACAGGGGGCACTGAAGCTTTCTTT,CASRGSTGGTEAFF
TRBJ2-3,once,NA,TRBV28,TGTGCCAGCAGTTCACTAACCGGGGGAGGAGATACGCAGTATTTT,CASSSLTGGGDTQYF
TRBJ2-1,NA,TRBD1,TRBV11-3,TGTGCCAGCAGCGACCGGACAGGGAACCATGAGCAGTTCTTC,CASSDRTGNHEQFF
TRBJ2-2,NA,NA,TRBV13,TGTGCCAGCACTCCTCGTGCGAACACCGGGGAGCTGTTTTTT,CASTPRANTGELFF
TRBJ2-6,NA,NA,TRBV2,TGTGCCAGCAGTGAAGCGCTTTTAGACAGGAGACGCTCTGGGGCCAACGTCCTGACTTTC,CASSEALLDRRRSGANVLTF